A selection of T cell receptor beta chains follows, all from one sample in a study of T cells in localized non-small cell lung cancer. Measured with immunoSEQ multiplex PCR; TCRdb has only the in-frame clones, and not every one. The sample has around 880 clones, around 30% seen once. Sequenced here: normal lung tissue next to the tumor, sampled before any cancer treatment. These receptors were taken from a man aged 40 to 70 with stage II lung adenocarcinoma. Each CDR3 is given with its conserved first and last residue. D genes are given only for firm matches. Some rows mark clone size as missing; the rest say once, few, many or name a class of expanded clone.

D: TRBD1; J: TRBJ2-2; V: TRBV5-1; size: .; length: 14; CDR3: CASSRDRRGGELFF; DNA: TGCGCCAGCAGCCGGGACAGGAGGGGCGGGGAGCTGTTTTTT
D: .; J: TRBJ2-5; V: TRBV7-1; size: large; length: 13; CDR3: CASSMTLQETQYF; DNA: TGTGCCAGCAGCATGACACTTCAAGAGACCCAGTACTTC
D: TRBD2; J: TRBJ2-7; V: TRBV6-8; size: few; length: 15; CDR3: CASRVQGLAGYEQYF; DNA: TGTGCCAGCAGGGTTCAAGGACTAGCTGGCTACGAGCAGTACTTC
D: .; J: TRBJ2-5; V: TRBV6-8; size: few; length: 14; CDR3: CASKETSGQETQYF; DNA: TGTGCCAGCAAAGAGACGTCCGGGCAAGAGACCCAGTACTTC
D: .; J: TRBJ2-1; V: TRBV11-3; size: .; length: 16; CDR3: CASSPVGERVDNEQFF; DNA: TGTGCCAGCAGCCCGGTCGGGGAGCGGGTCGACAATGAGCAGTTCTTC
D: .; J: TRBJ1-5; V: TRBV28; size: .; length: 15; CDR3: CASSLGRGGNQPQHF; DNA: TGTGCCAGCAGTTTGGGTAGGGGTGGCAATCAGCCCCAGCATTTT
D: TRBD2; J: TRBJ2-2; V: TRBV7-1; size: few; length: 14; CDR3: CASRAGANTGELFF; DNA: TGTGCCAGCCGAGCGGGAGCGAACACCGGGGAGCTGTTTTTT
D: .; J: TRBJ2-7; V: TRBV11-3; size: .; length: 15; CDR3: CASSLGTRLHGEQYF; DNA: TGTGCCAGCAGCTTAGGGACCCGATTACATGGGGAGCAGTACTTC
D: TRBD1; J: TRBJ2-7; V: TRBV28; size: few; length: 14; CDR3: CASSLTGGISEQYF; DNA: TGTGCCAGCAGTTTAACAGGGGGTATTTCGGAGCAGTACTTC
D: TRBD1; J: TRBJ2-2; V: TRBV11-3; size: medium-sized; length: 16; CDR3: CASNRQGALDTGELFF; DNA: TGTGCCAGCAACAGACAGGGTGCCCTTGACACCGGGGAGCTGTTTTTT
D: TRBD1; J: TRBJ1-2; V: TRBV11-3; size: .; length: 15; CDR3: CASSLGAGGGYGYTF; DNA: TGTGCCAGCAGCTTAGGGGCAGGGGGAGGCTATGGCTACACCTTC
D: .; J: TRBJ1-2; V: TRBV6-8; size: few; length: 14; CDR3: CASSYSRQDYGYTF; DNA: TGTGCCAGCAGTTACTCAAGGCAGGATTATGGCTACACCTTC
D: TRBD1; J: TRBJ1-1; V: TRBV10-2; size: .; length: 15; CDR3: CASIRDRGMNTEAFF; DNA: TGCGCCAGCATTCGGGACAGGGGTATGAACACTGAAGCTTTCTTT
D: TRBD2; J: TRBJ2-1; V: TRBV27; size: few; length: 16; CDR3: CASSSHQAGAVNEQFF; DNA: TGTGCCAGCAGTTCACATCAAGCGGGGGCGGTCAATGAGCAGTTCTTC
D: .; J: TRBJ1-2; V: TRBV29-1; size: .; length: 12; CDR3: CSVETADYGYTF; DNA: TGCAGCGTTGAGACGGCCGACTATGGCTACACCTTC
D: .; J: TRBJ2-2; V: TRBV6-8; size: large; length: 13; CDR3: CASDRGNTGELFF; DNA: TGTGCCAGCGATCGGGGAAACACCGGGGAGCTGTTTTTT
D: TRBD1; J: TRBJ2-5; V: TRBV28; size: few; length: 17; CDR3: CASSLWTAGTAEETQYF; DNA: TGTGCCAGCAGTCTTTGGACCGCCGGGACAGCAGAAGAGACCCAGTACTTC
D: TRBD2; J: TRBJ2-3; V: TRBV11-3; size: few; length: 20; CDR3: CASSPLLMGLAGGGQNTQYF; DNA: TGTGCCAGCAGCCCCCTTTTGATGGGACTAGCGGGAGGGGGGCAAAATACGCAGTATTTT
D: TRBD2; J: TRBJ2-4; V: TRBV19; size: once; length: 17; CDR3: CASSVYGGSRAKNIQYF; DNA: TGTGCCAGTAGCGTTTATGGCGGGAGTAGGGCCAAAAACATTCAGTACTTC
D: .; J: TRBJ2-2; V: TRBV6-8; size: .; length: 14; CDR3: CASFSSPGTGELFF; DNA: TGTGCCAGCTTTTCTAGCCCGGGGACCGGGGAGCTGTTTTTT
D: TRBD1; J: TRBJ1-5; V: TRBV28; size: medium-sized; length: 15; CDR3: CASSLGTGGGQPQHF; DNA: TGTGCCAGCAGTTTAGGGACAGGGGGCGGTCAGCCCCAGCATTTT
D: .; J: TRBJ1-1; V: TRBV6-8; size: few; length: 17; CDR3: CASSYSRGLGARTEAFF; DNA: TGTGCCAGCAGTTACTCTCGAGGGCTGGGGGCGCGGACTGAAGCTTTCTTT